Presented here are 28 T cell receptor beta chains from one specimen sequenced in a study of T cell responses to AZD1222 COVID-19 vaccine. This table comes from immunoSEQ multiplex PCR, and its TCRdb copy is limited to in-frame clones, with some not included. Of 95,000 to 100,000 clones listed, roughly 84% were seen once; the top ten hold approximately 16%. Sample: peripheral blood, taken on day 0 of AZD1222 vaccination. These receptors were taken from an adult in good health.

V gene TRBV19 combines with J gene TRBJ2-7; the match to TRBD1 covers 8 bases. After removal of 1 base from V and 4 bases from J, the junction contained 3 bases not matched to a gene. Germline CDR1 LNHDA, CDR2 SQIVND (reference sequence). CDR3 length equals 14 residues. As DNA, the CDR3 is TGTGCCAGTAGTATAGGCAGGGGGCTGTACGAGCAGTACTTC. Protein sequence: CASSIGRGLYEQYF.

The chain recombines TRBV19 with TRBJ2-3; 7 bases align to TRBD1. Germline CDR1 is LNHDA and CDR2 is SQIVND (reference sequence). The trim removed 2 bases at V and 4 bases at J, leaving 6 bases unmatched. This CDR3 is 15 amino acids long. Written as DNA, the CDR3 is TGTGCCAGTAGTATACAGGGGGTGCCTCCAGATACGCAGTATTTT. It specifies CASSIQGVPPDTQYF.

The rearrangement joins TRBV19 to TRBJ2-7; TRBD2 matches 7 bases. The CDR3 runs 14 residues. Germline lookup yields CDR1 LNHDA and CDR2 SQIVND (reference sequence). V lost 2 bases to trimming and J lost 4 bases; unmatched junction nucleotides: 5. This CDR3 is CASSITREGYEQYF. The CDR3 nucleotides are TGTGCCAGTAGTATAACTAGGGAGGGTTACGAGCAGTACTTC.

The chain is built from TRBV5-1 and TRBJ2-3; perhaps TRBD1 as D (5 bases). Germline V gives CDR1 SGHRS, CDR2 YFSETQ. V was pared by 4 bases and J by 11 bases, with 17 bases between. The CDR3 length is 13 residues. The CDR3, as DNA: TGCGCCAGCAGCCTCCGGGTGGGGCGAGGGCAGTATTTT. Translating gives CASSLRVGRGQYF. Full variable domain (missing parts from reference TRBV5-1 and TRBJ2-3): KAGVTQTPRYLIKTRGQQVTLSCSPISGHRSVSWYQQTPGQGLQFLFEYFSETQRNKGNFPGRFSGRQFSNSRSEMNVSTLELGDSALYLCASSLRVGRGQYFGPGTRLTVL.

As DNA, the CDR3 is TGTGCCTGGAGTGTAGACCAGCTCAATCAGCCCCAGCATTTT. Translated, it gives CAWSVDQLNQPQHF. V and J are TRBV30 and TRBJ1-5, with D unclear. The ends were cut back, 0 bases at V and 3 bases at J, with 9 bases in the middle. The CDR3 length is 14 residues. Germline CDR1 reads GTSNPN; CDR2 reads SVGIG (reference sequence).

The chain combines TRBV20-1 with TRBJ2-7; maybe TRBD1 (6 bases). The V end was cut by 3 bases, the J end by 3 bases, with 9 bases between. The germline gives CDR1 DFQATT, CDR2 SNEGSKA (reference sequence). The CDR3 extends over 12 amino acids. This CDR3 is CSASGQFYEQYF. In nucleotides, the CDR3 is TGCAGTGCTAGTGGACAGTTCTACGAGCAGTACTTC.

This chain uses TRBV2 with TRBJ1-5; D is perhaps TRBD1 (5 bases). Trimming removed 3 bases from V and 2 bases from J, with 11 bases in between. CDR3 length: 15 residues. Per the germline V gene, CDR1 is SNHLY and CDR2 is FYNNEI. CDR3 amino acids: CASSDWGKGNQPQHF. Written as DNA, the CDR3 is TGTGCCAGCAGTGATTGGGGGAAAGGCAATCAGCCCCAGCATTTT. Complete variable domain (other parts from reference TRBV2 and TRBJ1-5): EPEVTQTPSHQVTQMGQEVILRCVPISNHLYFYWYRQILGQKVEFLVSFYNNEISEKSEIFDDQFSVERPDGSNFTLKIRSTKLEDSAMYFCASSDWGKGNQPQHFGDGTRLSIL.

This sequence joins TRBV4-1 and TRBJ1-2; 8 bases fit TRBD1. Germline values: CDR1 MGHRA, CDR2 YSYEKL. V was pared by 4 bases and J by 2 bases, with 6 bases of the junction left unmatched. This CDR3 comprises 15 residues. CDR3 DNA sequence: TGCGCCAGCAGCCTATCCGGACAGGGAAACTATGGCTACACCTTC. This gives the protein CASSLSGQGNYGYTF.

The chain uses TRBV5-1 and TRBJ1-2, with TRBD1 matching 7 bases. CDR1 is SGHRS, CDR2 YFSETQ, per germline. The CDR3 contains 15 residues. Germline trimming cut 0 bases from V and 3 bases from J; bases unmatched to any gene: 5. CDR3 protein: CASSLGGQSYYGYTF. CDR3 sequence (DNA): TGCGCCAGCAGCTTGGGGGGACAGTCCTACTATGGCTACACCTTC.

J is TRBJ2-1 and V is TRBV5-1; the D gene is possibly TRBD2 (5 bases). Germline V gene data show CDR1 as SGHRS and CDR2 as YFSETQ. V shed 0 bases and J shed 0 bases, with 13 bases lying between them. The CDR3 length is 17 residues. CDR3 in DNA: TGCGCCAGCAGCTTGGTCGCGGGCGTCCTCTCCTACAATGAGCAGTTCTTC. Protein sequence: CASSLVAGVLSYNEQFF.

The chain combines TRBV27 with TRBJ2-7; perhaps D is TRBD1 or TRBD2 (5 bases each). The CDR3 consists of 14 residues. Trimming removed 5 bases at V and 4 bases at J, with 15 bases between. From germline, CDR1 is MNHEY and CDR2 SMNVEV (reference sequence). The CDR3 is CASSPGTSAYEQYF. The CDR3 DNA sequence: TGTGCCAGCAGTCCTGGGACGTCGGCTTACGAGCAGTACTTC.

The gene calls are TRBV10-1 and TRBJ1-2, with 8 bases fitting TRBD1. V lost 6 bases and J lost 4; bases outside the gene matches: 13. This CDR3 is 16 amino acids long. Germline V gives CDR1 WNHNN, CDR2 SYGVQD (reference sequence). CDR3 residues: CASSSGGQDGSYGYTF. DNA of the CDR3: TGCGCCAGCAGCTCGGGGGGACAGGATGGAAGCTATGGCTACACCTTC.

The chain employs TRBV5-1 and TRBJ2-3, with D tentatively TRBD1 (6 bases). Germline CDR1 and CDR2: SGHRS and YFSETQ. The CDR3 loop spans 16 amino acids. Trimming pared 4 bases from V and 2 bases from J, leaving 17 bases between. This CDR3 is CASSATGTPTTDTQYF. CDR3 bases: TGCGCCAGCAGCGCCACCGGGACACCGACCACAGATACGCAGTATTTT.

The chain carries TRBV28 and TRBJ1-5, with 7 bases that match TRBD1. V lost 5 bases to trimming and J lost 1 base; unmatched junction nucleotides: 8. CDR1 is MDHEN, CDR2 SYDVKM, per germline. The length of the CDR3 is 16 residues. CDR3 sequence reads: CASSLRQGVSNQPQHF. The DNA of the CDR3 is TGTGCCAGCAGTCTCAGACAGGGAGTAAGCAATCAGCCCCAGCATTTT.

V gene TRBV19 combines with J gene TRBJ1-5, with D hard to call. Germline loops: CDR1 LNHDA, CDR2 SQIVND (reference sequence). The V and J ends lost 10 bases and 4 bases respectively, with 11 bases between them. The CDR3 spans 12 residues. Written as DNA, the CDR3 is TGTGCCACTGGAACGCTTAATCAGCCCCAGCATTTT. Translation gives CATGTLNQPQHF. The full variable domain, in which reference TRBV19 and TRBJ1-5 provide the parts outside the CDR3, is DGGITQSPKYLFRKEGQNVTLSCEQNLNHDAMYWYRQDPGQGLRLIYYSQIVNDFQKGDIAEGYSVSREKKESFPLTVTSAQKNPTAFYLCATGTLNQPQHFGDGTRLSIL.

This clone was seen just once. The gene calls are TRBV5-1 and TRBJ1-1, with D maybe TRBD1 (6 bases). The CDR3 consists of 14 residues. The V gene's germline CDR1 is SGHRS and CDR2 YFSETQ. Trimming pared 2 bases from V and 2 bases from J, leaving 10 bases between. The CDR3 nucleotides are TGCGCCAGCAGCTTTGAGGGACAAAACACTGAAGCTTTCTTT. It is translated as CASSFEGQNTEAFF.

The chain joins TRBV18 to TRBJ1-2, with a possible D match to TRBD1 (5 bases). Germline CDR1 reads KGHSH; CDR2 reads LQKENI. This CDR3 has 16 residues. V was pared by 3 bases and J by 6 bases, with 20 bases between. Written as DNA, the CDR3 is TGTGCCAGCTCACCCCTGGGGACTGATGTGGTAGATGGCTACACCTTC. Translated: CASSPLGTDVVDGYTF.

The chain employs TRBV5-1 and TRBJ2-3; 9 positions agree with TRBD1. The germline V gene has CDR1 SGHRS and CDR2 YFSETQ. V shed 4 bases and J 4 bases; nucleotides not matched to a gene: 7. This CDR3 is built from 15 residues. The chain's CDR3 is CASSTGTGIPDTQYF. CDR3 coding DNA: TGCGCCAGCAGCACCGGGACAGGGATACCAGATACGCAGTATTTT.

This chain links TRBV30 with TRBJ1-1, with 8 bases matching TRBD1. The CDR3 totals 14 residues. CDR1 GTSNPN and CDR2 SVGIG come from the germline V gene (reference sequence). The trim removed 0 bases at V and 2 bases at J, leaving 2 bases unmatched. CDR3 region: CAWSVGQGNTEAFF. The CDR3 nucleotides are TGTGCCTGGAGTGTAGGACAGGGAAACACTGAAGCTTTCTTT.

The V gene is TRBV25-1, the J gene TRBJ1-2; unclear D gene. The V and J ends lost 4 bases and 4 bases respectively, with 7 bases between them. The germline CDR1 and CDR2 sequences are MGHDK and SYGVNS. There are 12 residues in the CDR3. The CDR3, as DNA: TGTGCCAGCAGTGCCAGCTCCTATGGCTACACCTTC. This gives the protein CASSASSYGYTF.

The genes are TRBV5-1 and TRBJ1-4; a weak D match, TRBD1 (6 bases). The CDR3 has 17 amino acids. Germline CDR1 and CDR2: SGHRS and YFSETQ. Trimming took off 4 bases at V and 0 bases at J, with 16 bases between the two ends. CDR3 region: CASSRQQGVTTNEKLFF. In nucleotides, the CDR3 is TGCGCCAGCAGCCGTCAACAGGGAGTCACAACTAATGAAAAACTGTTTTTT.

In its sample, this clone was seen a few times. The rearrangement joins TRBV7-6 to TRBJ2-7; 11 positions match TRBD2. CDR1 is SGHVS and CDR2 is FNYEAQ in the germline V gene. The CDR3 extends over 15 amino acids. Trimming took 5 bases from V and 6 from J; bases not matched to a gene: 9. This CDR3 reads CASSLYSGRASEQYF. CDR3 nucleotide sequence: TGTGCCAGCAGCCTTTATAGCGGGAGGGCCTCCGAGCAGTACTTC.

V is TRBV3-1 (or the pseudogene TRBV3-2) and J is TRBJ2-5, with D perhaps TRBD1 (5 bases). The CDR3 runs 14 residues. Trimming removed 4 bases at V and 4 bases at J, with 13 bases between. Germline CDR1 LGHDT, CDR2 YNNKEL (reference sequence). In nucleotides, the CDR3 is TGTGCCAGCAGCCTAATGGTAGGGGCAGAGACCCAGTACTTC. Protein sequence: CASSLMVGAETQYF.

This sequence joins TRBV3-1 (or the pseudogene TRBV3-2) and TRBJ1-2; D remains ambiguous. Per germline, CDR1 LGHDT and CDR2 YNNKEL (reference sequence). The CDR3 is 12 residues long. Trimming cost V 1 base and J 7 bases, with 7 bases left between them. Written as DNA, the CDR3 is TGTGCCAGCAGCCAAGGAGGGTTTGGCTACACCTTC. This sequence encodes CASSQGGFGYTF.

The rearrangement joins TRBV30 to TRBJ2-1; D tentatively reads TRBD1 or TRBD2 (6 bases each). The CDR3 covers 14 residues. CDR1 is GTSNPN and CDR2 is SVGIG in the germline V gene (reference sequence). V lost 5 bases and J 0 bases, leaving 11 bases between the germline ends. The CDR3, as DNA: TGTGCCTGGGGGGGGCAAGGCTCCTACAATGAGCAGTTCTTC. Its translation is CAWGGQGSYNEQFF. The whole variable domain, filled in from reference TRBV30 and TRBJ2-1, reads SQTIHQWPATLVQPVGSPLSLECTVEGTSNPNLYWYRQAAGRGLQLLFYSVGIGQISSEVPQNLSASRPQDRQFILSSKKLLLSDSGFYLCAWGGQGSYNEQFFGPGTRLTVL.

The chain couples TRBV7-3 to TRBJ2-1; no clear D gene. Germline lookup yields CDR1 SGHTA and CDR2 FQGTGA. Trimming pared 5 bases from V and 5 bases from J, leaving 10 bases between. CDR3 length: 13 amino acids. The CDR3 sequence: CASSDGSDNEQFF. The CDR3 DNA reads TGTGCCAGCAGCGATGGGTCTGACAATGAGCAGTTCTTC.

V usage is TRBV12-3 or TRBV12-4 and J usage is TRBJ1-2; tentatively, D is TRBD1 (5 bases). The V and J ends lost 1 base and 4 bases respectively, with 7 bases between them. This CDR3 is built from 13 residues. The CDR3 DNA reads TGTGCCAGCAGTTTAGACCAGGGCTATGGCTACACCTTC. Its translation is CASSLDQGYGYTF.

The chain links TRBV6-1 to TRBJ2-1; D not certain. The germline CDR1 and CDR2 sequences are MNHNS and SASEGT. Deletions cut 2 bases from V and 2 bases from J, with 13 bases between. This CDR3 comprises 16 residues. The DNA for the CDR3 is TGTGCCAGCAGTGAACTGGATAGCAACGCCTACAATGAGCAGTTCTTC. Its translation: CASSELDSNAYNEQFF.